This section outlines one TCR beta chain sequence together with its context. No antigen is known for it. The junction does not match germline at one end; this may be a read error. The data derive from a study of cytomegalovirus exposure and HLA in healthy donors. Study-level results: Despite most TCR sequences being rare, some public TCRs occurred in many donors. In an earlier analysis, most TCR beta V segments were productive about 90% or about 30% of the time. The sole available immune exposure information was CMV serostatus.

The PCR ran on 60 Vbeta and 13 Jbeta primers. TCRdb keeps only in-frame clones here, not all; method: immunoSEQ multiplex PCR. The repertoire has some 140,000 clones, roughly 77% of them found once; the top ten carry 3.1%. This CDR3 is 15 amino acids long. From germline, CDR1 is SSHAT and CDR2 FNYEAQ (reference sequence). The chain links TRBV7-7 to TRBJ2-5; D remains ambiguous. The source material was PBMCs. This receptor was obtained from a female donor in good health and CMV-seronegative. CDR3 coding DNA: TGTGCTAGCAGCCGCCTCTCGGCGGATCAAGAGACCCAGTACTTC. Translated: CASSRLSADQETQYF. Filled out from reference TRBV7-7 and TRBJ2-5, the complete variable domain reads GAGVSQSPRYKVTKRGQDVTLRCDPISSHATLYWYQQALGQGPEFLTYFNYEAQPDKSGLPSDRFSAERPEGSISTLTIQRTEQRDSAMYRCASSRLSADQETQYFGPGTRLLVL.